This T cell receptor beta chain was documented in a study of identifying expanded T cells in peripheral blood. Using immunoSEQ multiplex PCR, the repertoire was profiled, and TCRdb retains in-frame clones only, with some absent. The sample comprises about 100,000 clones, 88% of which are singletons, and 5.5% rests with the top ten. Comments on this clone: As yet, its antigen is unknown.

The CDR3 length is 12 residues. Germline-derived CDR1 and CDR2 are SGHAT and FQNNGV. Trimming pared 5 bases from V and 3 bases from J, leaving 7 bases between. Study-wide findings and caveats: Across healthy donors, higher total template counts meant significantly greater approximately two-week count variance.

The sample consisted of blood. The origin of this receptor is a person aged 18 to 69 in good health. The gene calls are TRBV11-2 and TRBJ2-5; possibly TRBD2 for D (6 bases). The CDR3 DNA follows: TGTGCCAGCAGCGGGACTGAAGAGACCCAGTACTTC. The encoded protein is CASSGTEETQYF.